This T cell receptor beta chain was sequenced in a study of T cells expressing NK-cell markers. Overall study: TCR beta repertoires came from sorted CD3+CD56+NKG2C+, CD3+CD56+NKG2C- and CD3+CD56-NKG2C+ T cells. Seven of eight sequenced donors tested HCMV-seropositive; one tested seronegative. Regarding the study as a whole: Dominant NKG2C+ clonotypes made up about 1.0-7.5% of CD8+ T cells in roughly 6 donors.

Points on this clonotype: Its antigen is unidentified.

TCR beta libraries carry UMIs added by 5'RACE template switching. One entry per CDR3 protein, without DNA, is what TCRdb gives after re-calling the 5' RACE reads. In total, the table holds approximately 170,000 distinct CDR3 sequences. Sequencing used blood T cells: a sorted CD56 or NKG2C T cell subset, CD4+ or CD8+ T cells, or bulk PBMC T cells (not recorded which). This TCR derives from a man aged 18-70 years in good health.

CDR3: CSVVYESSMNTEAFF. The chain employs TRBV29-1 and TRBJ1-1. The germline CDR1 and CDR2 sequences are SQVTM and ANQGSEA. This CDR3 is built from 15 residues.